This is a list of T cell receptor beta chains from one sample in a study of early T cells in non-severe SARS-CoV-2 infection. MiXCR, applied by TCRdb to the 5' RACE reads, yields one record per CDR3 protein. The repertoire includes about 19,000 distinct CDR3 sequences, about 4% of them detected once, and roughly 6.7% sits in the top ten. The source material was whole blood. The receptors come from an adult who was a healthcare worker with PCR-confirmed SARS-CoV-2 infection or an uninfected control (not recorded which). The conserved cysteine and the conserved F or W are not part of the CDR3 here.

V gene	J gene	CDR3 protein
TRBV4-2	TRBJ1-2	ASSQDSTGILGGYT
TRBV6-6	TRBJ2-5	ASGAGSQETQY
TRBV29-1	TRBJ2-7	SVTTASYEQY
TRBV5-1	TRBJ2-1	ASSHSGGEQF
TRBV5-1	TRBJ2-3	ASSRIDSTTDTQY
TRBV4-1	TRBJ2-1	ASSQVDLGFSSYNEQF
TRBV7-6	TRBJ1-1	ASSLRGKGNTEAF
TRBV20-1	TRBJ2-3	SAREEWGSGSDTQY
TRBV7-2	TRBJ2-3	ASNLAGGSTDTQY
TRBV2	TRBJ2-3	ASSDDRGKEDTQY
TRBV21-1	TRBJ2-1	ANGRIKGGNEQF
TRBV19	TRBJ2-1	ASSIRTSGTYNEQF
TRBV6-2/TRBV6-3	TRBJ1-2	ASRQTGGYGYT
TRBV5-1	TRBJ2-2	ASSLRFAPGTTNTGELF
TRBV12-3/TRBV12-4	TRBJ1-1	ASSYPWEGLNTEAF
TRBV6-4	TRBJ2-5	ASSEEGGGKTQY
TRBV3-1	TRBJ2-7	ASSPGQGSYEQY
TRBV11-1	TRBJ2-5	ASRRDRGIAETQY
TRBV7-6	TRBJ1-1	ASSLQDRYTEAF
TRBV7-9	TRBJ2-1	ASSLGSSDEQF
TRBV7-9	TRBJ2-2	ASSSRTSRSTGELF
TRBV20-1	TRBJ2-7	SARELAGGTYEQY
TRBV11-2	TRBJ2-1	ASSLVMGRGLYNEQF
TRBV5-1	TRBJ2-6	ASSQTQSGANVLT
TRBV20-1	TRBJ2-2	SARGRTRNTGELF
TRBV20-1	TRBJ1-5	SARSGGTVNQPQH
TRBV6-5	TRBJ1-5	ASSSPKQPQH
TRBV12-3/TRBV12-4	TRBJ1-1	ASSPTGVTEAF
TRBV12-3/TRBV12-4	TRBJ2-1	ASKPYSRASGKNEQF
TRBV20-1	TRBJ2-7	SARSLDRAYEQY
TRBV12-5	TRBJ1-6	ASGLVAGPRTPSYNSPLH